This T cell receptor beta chain was found in a study of early T cells in non-severe SARS-CoV-2 infection. Study-wide context: Unsorted whole blood bulk RNA was sequenced, with unpaired chains.

Individually, cDNA molecules had unique molecular identifiers attached to them. From the 5' RACE reads, TCRdb called clonotypes with MiXCR, one entry per CDR3 protein. The table lists around 83,000 distinct CDR3 sequences, less than 15% of them singletons. CDR1 is MNHNS, CDR2 SASEGT, per germline. The CDR3 has 13 amino acids. The V end was cut by 6 bases, the J end by 4 bases, with 12 bases between. Notes on this clonotype: Its cognate antigen is unknown.

Findings and limits, study-wide: There was a bias toward anti-spike CD8 responses in VDJdb matching, which missed private and CD4 specificities.

J is TRBJ1-2 and V is TRBV6-1; possible D gene TRBD1, 6 bases. The TCR sequence derives from an adult who was a healthcare worker with PCR-confirmed SARS-CoV-2 infection or an uninfected control (not recorded which). Here the sequenced sample was whole blood, taken at baseline. The DNA for the CDR3 is TGTGCCAGCAGGAGGGGGGCCCTCTATGGCTACACCTTC. It yields the protein CASRRGALYGYTF.